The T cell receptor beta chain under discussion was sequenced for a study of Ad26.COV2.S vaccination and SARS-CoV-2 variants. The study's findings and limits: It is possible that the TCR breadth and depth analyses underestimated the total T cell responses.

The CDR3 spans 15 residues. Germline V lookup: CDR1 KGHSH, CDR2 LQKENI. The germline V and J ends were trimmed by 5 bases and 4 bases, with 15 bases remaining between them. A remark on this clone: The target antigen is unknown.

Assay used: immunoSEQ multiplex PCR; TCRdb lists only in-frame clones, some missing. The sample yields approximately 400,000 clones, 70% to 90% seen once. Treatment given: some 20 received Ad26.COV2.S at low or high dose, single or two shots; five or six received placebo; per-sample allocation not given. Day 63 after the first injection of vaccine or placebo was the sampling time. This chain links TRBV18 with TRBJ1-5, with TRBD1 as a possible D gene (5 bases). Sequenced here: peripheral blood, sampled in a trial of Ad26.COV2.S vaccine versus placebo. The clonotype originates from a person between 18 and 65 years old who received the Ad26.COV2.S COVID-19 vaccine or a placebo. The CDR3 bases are TGTGCCAGCTCAAGGTCGGGGGTTGTGAATCAGCCCCAGCATTTT. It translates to CASSRSGVVNQPQHF.